The 26 T cell receptor beta chains below all came from one sample that was sequenced in a study of T cells of healthy individuals. MiXCR, applied by TCRdb to the 5' RACE reads, yields one record per CDR3 protein. The top ten clones hold roughly 6.1% of a sample with 100,000 or so distinct CDR3 sequences, roughly 18% of them seen once. The receptors come from a human donor in good health.

This clonotype was detected ten times or more. The V gene is TRBV11-2, the J gene TRBJ1-2; tentative D call: TRBD1 (6 bases). The germline CDR1 and CDR2 sequences are SGHAT and FQNNGV. The V end lost 1 base, the J end lost 3 bases, and 9 bases lay between the germline ends. The CDR3 consists of 14 residues. The CDR3 is CASSLVGGDYGYTF. The CDR3 coding sequence is TGTGCCAGCAGCTTAGTCGGGGGCGACTATGGCTACACCTTC.

This clonotype was recorded a few times. The chain links TRBV4-3 to TRBJ2-5, with D possibly matching TRBD1 (5 bases). The germline CDR1 and CDR2 sequences are LGHNA and YSLEER. Trimming cost V 1 base and J 4 bases, with 19 bases left between them. CDR3 size: 17 residues. In DNA form, the CDR3 reads TGCGCCAGCAGCCAAGGAGGATGGCAGCAAAGGGGAGAGACCCAGTACTTC. This codes for CASSQGGWQQRGETQYF.

This clonotype was seen many times. This chain connects TRBV19 to TRBJ1-5; 8 nucleotides match TRBD1. The CDR3 covers 15 residues. The V and J ends lost 4 bases and 7 bases, in that order; junction bases with no gene match: 9. Germline V CDR1 and CDR2: LNHDA, SQIVND (reference sequence). In DNA, the CDR3 is TGTGCCAGTAGTACCCCAGGGGGCGCGGGGCAGCCCCAGCATTTT. Translated: CASSTPGGAGQPQHF.

This clonotype was counted a few times. This chain connects TRBV20-1 to TRBJ2-7; a possible D gene is TRBD2 (5 bases). V lost 3 bases to trimming and J lost 2 bases, with 11 bases between them. CDR3 length: 13 residues. Germline assignment: CDR1 DFQATT and CDR2 SNEGSKA (reference sequence). The CDR3 loop reads CSASPGNPYEQYF. Written as DNA, the CDR3 is TGCAGTGCTAGTCCGGGGAATCCCTACGAGCAGTACTTC.

The V gene is TRBV20-1, the J gene TRBJ2-1, with 14 positions matching TRBD2. CDR3 length: 16 amino acids. Germline V gene data show CDR1 as DFQATT and CDR2 as SNEGSKA (reference sequence). V was pared by 6 bases and J by 4 bases, with 8 bases of the junction left unmatched. CDR3 DNA: TGCAGTGCCTTATCCGGGACTAGCGGGGGTTACAATGAGCAGTTCTTC. Protein: CSALSGTSGGYNEQFF.

At least ten counts were recorded for this clonotype. V usage is TRBV6-1 and J usage is TRBJ1-5; 7 bases agree with TRBD1. V shed 4 bases, J shed 8 bases, and the junction held 20 bases outside the gene matches. CDR1 MNHNS and CDR2 SASEGT come from the germline V gene. CDR3 length: 18 residues. The CDR3: CASSGLETGYLVSEPQHF. The CDR3 coding sequence is TGTGCCAGCAGTGGACTTGAGACAGGGTATTTGGTCTCGGAGCCCCAGCATTTT.

The gene calls are TRBV6-5 and TRBJ1-5; D not resolved. Trimming took 3 bases from V and 7 from J, leaving 10 bases between them. Per the germline V gene, CDR1 is MNHEY and CDR2 is SVGAGI. There are 13 residues in the CDR3. The CDR3 DNA reads as TGTGCCAGCAGTTATAACAGTCAGCAGCCCCAGCATTTT. It encodes CASSYNSQQPQHF.

The table lists this clonotype with many counts. V usage is TRBV24-1 and J usage is TRBJ1-1; maybe TRBD1 (5 bases). V dropped 0 bases and J dropped 5 bases, with 6 bases sitting between them. The CDR3 runs 13 residues. Germline-derived CDR1 and CDR2 are KGHDR and SFDVKD. The CDR3 sequence is CATSDLRGTEAFF. CDR3 DNA sequence: TGTGCCACCAGTGATTTGCGGGGGACTGAAGCTTTCTTT.

This clonotype was detected many times. V usage is TRBV10-2 and J usage is TRBJ1-2, with 10 bases aligning to TRBD1. The V gene end was trimmed by 5 bases and the J gene end by 8 bases; junction bases not matched to a gene: 8. The V gene's germline CDR1 is WSHSY and CDR2 SAAADI. The CDR3 length is 14 residues. In DNA, the CDR3 is TGCGCCAGCAGTTATGGACAGGGGGTCGGGGGCTACACCTTC. It yields the protein CASSYGQGVGGYTF.

This clonotype appeared many times. The chain is built from TRBV18 and TRBJ1-1; D not resolved. Germline-derived CDR1 and CDR2 are KGHSH and LQKENI. The CDR3 spans 15 residues. The germline V and J ends were trimmed by 0 bases and 4 bases, with 12 bases remaining between them. CDR3 DNA sequence: TGTGCCAGCTCACCACCGAACTTTAGGTTCACTGAAGCTTTCTTT. It translates to CASSPPNFRFTEAFF.

This clonotype was seen at least ten times. J is TRBJ2-1 and V is TRBV10-3, with 7 bases fitting TRBD2. Trimming cost V 10 bases and J 7 bases; bases outside gene matches: 16. The CDR3 is 15 residues long. CDR1 ENHRY and CDR2 SYGVKD come from the germline V gene. The CDR3 DNA is TGTGCCACCGCTCTAGCGGTGGGAGACGTAAATGAGCAGTTCTTC. Its translation is CATALAVGDVNEQFF.

CDR3 nucleotide sequence: TGTGCCAGCAGTTTATGGGGACAGGGGCAAAAGAATGAGCAGTTCTTC. It is translated as CASSLWGQGQKNEQFF. The chain couples TRBV28 to TRBJ2-1, with 10 bases fitting TRBD1. With V trimmed by 0 bases and J by 7 bases, 6 bases remained unmatched. The V gene's germline CDR1 is MDHEN and CDR2 SYDVKM. The CDR3 runs to 16 residues.

This clonotype was seen a handful of times. The V call is TRBV5-1, the J call TRBJ2-2; 14 nucleotides align to TRBD2. Germline lookup yields CDR1 SGHRS and CDR2 YFSETQ. V shed 3 bases and J 5 bases; nucleotides not matched to a gene: 9. The length of the CDR3 is 18 residues. This CDR3 reads CASSSGGLAGGATGELFF. The CDR3 region has the DNA TGCGCCAGCAGCTCGGGAGGACTAGCGGGAGGTGCGACCGGGGAGCTGTTTTTT.

This clonotype is termed medium-sized. V usage is TRBV4-1 and J usage is TRBJ2-3; TRBD2 matches 7 bases. Germline lookup yields CDR1 MGHRA and CDR2 YSYEKL. J gave up 2 bases and V 1 base, and 9 bases lay outside the gene matches. CDR3 length: 17 amino acids. The CDR3 here is CASSQVLLAEDTDTQYF. The CDR3, as DNA: TGCGCCAGCAGCCAAGTGTTGCTAGCGGAGGACACAGATACGCAGTATTTT.

This chain joins TRBV6-5 and TRBJ2-7; a weak D match, TRBD2 (5 bases). Per the germline V gene, CDR1 is MNHEY and CDR2 is SVGAGI. The CDR3 is made up of 13 amino acids. Trimming shortened V by 2 bases and J by 4 bases, and 9 bases separated the two germline ends. The CDR3 sequence: CASSYGPGYEQYF. CDR3 DNA sequence: TGTGCCAGCAGTTACGGTCCGGGATACGAGCAGTACTTC.

The chain links TRBV4-1 to TRBJ2-3, with D perhaps matching TRBD1 (5 bases). V dropped 4 bases and J dropped 6 bases, with 11 bases sitting between them. This CDR3 has 13 amino acids. Germline V gene sequence: CDR1 MGHRA, CDR2 YSYEKL. DNA of the CDR3: TGCGCCAGCAGCCGCTCAGGGCTGGATACGCAGTATTTT. Amino acids: CASSRSGLDTQYF.

This clonotype was seen repeatedly, ten times or more. The chain couples TRBV30 to TRBJ2-2; D uncertain. The CDR3 loop spans 15 amino acids. Per germline, CDR1 GTSNPN and CDR2 SVGIG (reference sequence). V lost 3 bases, J lost 0 bases, and 11 bases lay in between. CDR3 sequence: CAWRRFDTNTGELFF. The CDR3 region has the DNA TGTGCCTGGAGGCGGTTTGATACGAACACCGGGGAGCTGTTTTTT.

V and J are TRBV9 and TRBJ2-5; 7 bases match TRBD1. CDR3 length: 14 residues. Germline V gives CDR1 SGDLS, CDR2 YYNGEE. The J segment lost 4 bases and the V segment lost 0 bases, leaving 3 bases of the junction unmatched. Written as DNA, the CDR3 is TGTGCCAGCAGCGTAGAGGGGGCGGGAGAGACCCAGTACTTC. It translates to CASSVEGAGETQYF.

This clonotype occurred many times. This chain uses TRBV7-7 with TRBJ2-7; D ambiguous. The V end lost 4 bases, the J end lost 6 bases, and 13 bases lay between the germline ends. Germline assignment: CDR1 SSHAT and CDR2 FNYEAQ (reference sequence). The CDR3 is 13 amino acids. CDR3 in amino acids: CASSSSYIAEQYF. DNA for the CDR3: TGTGCCAGCAGCTCGTCCTACATAGCCGAGCAGTACTTC.

The gene calls are TRBV12-3 or TRBV12-4 and TRBJ2-2; D unclear. The CDR3 has 14 residues. V lost 5 bases and J 2 bases, leaving 9 bases between the germline ends. This chain's CDR3 is CASSPEINTGELFF. The CDR3 region has the DNA TGTGCCAGCAGTCCCGAGATCAACACCGGGGAGCTGTTTTTT.

This clonotype was counted a few times. V gene TRBV12-3 or TRBV12-4 combines with J gene TRBJ1-5, with no clear D. The CDR3 runs to 14 residues. V lost 3 bases and J 2 bases, leaving 8 bases between the germline ends. CDR3 loop: CASSLDVGNQPQHF. The CDR3, as DNA: TGTGCCAGCAGTTTGGACGTTGGCAATCAGCCCCAGCATTTT.

This rearrangement joins TRBV28 to TRBJ2-5; 15 nucleotides agree with TRBD2. Germline CDR1 is MDHEN and CDR2 is SYDVKM. V lost 5 bases and J lost 1; bases outside the gene matches: 5. There are 17 residues in the CDR3. The CDR3 loop is CASSLGLAGGFQETQYF. The CDR3 DNA is TGTGCCAGCAGTCTCGGACTAGCGGGGGGGTTCCAAGAGACCCAGTACTTC.

At least ten counts were recorded for this clonotype. The V and J genes are TRBV5-1 and TRBJ1-6, with 10 bases that match TRBD1. Germline V gene lookup returns CDR1 SGHRS and CDR2 YFSETQ. The CDR3 has 16 amino acids. V lost 4 bases and J lost 6; bases outside the gene matches: 7. CDR3 loop: CASSTTWTGGNSPLHF. CDR3 bases: TGCGCCAGCAGCACAACATGGACAGGGGGTAATTCACCCCTCCACTTT.

The chain recombines TRBV20-1 with TRBJ1-2, with 7 bases matching TRBD1. V shed 5 bases, J shed 2 bases, and the junction held 5 bases outside the gene matches. The germline gives CDR1 DFQATT, CDR2 SNEGSKA (reference sequence). The CDR3 contains 13 residues. The CDR3 protein is CSARRGGNYGYTF. CDR3 nucleotides: TGCAGTGCTCGCAGGGGGGGGAACTATGGCTACACCTTC.

This clonotype appeared many times. The V gene is TRBV4-2, the J gene TRBJ2-2; a possible D gene is TRBD2 (5 bases). Germline CDR1 LGHNA, CDR2 YNFKEQ. This CDR3 has 15 residues. V was pared by 1 base and J by 7 bases, with 13 bases between. This CDR3 is CASSQGQLVIGELFF. CDR3 DNA: TGTGCCAGCAGCCAAGGCCAACTAGTCATCGGGGAGCTGTTTTTT.

This clonotype was counted a few times. V usage is TRBV4-1 and J usage is TRBJ1-1; D perhaps matches TRBD1 (6 bases). The germline CDR1 and CDR2 sequences are MGHRA and YSYEKL. This CDR3 comprises 14 residues. Trimming removed 4 bases from V and 3 bases from J, with 12 bases in between. This CDR3 reads CASSRGGEDTEAFF. For the CDR3, the DNA is TGCGCCAGCAGCCGTGGGGGCGAGGACACTGAAGCTTTCTTT.